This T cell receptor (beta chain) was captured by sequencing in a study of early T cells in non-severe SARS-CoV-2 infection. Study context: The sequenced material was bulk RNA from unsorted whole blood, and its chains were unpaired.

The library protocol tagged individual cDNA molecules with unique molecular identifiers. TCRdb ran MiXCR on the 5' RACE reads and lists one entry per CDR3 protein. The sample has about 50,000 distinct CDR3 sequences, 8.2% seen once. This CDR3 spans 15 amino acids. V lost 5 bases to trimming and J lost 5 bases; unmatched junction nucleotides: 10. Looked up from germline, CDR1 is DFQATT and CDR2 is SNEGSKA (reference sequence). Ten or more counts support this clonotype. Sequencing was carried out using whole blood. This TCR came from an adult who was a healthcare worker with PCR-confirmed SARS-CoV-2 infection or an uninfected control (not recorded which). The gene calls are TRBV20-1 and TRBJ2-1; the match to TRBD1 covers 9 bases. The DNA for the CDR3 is TGCAGTGCTGGCCTCGGACAGGGGACCAACAATGAGCAGTTCTTC. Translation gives CSAGLGQGTNNEQFF.